The clone carrying this T cell receptor (beta chain) came up many times. No antigen is known for it. This entry is derived from a study of molecular identifiers for immune sequencing clone quantification. As for the study in general: Across replicate runs, RNA obtained from approximately 20,000 or 100,000 naive CD8 cells was divided into five, with four undergoing sequencing.

Study outcomes and limitations: With a barcode shared among identical TCR molecules, highly expanded clone sizes could be underestimated.

This CDR3 comprises 13 residues. Germline V gives CDR1 MNHEY, CDR2 SVGEGT. V was clipped by 5 bases and J by 7 bases, with 12 bases between them. Both previously described methods and listed TCR primers were employed to make bulk TCR libraries. TCRdb passed the PCR reads through MiXCR, listing each CDR3 protein once. The sample has 490,000 or so distinct CDR3 sequences, about a fifth seen once. Source material for naive CD8 libraries was about 17,000 to 1,100,000 sorted cells, with 10%, 30% or 50% RNA. Material: naive CD8+ T cells from blood, with Jurkat cell RNA spiked in. Subset here: FACS-sorted CD8+CD4-CCR7+CD45RA+ naive T cells. The chain couples TRBV6-2 or TRBV6-3 to TRBJ1-5, with D uncertain. This receptor was identified in a human donor in good health. Some libraries in this study had Jurkat cell RNA spiked in. The CDR3 DNA follows: TGTGCCAGCAGTCAACTACGGTTACAGCCCCAGCATTTT. This gives the protein CASSQLRLQPQHF.